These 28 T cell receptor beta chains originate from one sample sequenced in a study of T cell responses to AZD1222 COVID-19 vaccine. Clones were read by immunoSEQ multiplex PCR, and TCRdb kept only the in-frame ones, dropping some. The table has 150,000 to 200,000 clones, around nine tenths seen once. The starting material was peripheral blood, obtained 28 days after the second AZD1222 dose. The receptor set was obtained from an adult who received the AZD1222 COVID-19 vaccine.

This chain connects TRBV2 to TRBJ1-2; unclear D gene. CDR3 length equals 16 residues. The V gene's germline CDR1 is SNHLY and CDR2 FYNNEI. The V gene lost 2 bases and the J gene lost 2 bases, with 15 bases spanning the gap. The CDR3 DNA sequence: TGTGCCAGCAGTGAATTGGTTAGCGGGCAGAACTATGGCTACACCTTC. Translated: CASSELVSGQNYGYTF.

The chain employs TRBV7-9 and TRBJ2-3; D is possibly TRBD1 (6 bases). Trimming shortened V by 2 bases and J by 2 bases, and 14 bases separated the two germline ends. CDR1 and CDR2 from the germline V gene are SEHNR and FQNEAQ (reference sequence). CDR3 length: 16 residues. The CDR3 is CASSLQQQGYTDTQYF. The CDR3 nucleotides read TGTGCCAGCAGCTTACAACAACAGGGTTACACAGATACGCAGTATTTT.

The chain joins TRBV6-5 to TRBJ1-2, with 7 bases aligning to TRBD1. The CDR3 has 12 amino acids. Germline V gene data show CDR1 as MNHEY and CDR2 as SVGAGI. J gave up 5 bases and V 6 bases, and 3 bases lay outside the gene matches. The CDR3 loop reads CASREGAYGYTF. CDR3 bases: TGTGCCAGCAGGGAGGGGGCTTATGGCTACACCTTC.

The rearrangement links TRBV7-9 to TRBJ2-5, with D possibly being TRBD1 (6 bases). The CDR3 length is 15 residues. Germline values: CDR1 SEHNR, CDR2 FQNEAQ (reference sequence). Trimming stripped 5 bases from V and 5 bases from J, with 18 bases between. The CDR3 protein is CASSLVQGPLETQYF. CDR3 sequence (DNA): TGTGCCAGCAGCCTAGTGCAGGGGCCCTTGGAGACCCAGTACTTC.

The CDR3 reads CASSHGSQTEGYTF. The DNA for the CDR3 is TGCGCCAGCAGCCATGGTTCGCAGACTGAAGGCTACACCTTC. The V gene is TRBV5-1, the J gene TRBJ1-2, with D hard to call. Trimming shortened V by 4 bases and J by 8 bases, and 18 bases separated the two germline ends. The CDR3 is 14 residues long. The V gene's germline CDR1 is SGHRS and CDR2 YFSETQ. Full variable domain (missing parts from reference TRBV5-1 and TRBJ1-2): KAGVTQTPRYLIKTRGQQVTLSCSPISGHRSVSWYQQTPGQGLQFLFEYFSETQRNKGNFPGRFSGRQFSNSRSEMNVSTLELGDSALYLCASSHGSQTEGYTFGSGTRLTVV.

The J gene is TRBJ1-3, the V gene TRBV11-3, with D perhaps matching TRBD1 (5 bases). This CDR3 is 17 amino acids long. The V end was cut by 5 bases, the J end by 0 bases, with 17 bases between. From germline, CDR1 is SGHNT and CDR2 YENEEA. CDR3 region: CASSPGGPANSGNTIYF. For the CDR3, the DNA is TGTGCCAGCAGCCCGGGGGGTCCGGCAAACTCTGGAAACACCATATATTTT.

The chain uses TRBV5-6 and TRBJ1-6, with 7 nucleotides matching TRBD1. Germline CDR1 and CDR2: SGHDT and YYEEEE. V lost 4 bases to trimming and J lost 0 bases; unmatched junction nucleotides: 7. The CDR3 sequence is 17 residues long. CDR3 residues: CASSPGTDSSYNSPLHF. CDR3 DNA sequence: TGTGCCAGCAGCCCGGGGACAGATAGCTCCTATAATTCACCCCTCCACTTT. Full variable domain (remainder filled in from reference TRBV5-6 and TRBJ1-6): DAGVTQSPTHLIKTRGQQVTLRCSPKSGHDTVSWYQQALGQGPQFIFQYYEEEERQRGNFPDRFSGHQFPNYSSELNVNALLLGDSALYLCASSPGTDSSYNSPLHFGNGTRLTVT.

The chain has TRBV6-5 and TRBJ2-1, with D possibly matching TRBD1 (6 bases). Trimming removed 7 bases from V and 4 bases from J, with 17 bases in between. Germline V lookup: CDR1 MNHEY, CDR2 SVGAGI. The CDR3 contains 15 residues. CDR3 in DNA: TGTGCCAGCAAGACGGACAGACCGAATTACAATGAGCAGTTCTTC. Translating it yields CASKTDRPNYNEQFF.

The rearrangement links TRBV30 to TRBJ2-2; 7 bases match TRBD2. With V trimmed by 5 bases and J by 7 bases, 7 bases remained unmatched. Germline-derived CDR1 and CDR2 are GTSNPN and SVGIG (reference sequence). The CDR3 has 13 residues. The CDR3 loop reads CAWGGGPHGELFF. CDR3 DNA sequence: TGTGCCTGGGGGGGAGGGCCCCACGGGGAGCTGTTTTTT.

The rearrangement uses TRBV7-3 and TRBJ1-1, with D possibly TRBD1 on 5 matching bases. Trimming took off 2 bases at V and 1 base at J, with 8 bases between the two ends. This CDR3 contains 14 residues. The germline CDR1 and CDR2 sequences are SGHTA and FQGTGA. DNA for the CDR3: TGTGCCAGCAGCTTATTCGGGGGGAACACTGAAGCTTTCTTT. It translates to CASSLFGGNTEAFF.

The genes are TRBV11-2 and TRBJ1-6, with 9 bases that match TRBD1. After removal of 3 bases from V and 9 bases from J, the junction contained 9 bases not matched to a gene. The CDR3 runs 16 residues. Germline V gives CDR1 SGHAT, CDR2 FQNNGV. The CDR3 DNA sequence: TGTGCCAGCAGCTTCTTCGAACCGGGACAGGGTTCACCCCTCCACTTT. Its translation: CASSFFEPGQGSPLHF.

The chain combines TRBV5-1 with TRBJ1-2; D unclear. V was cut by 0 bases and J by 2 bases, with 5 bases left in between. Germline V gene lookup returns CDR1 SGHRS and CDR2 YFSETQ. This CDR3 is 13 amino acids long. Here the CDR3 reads CASSLGANYGYTF. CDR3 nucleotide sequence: TGCGCCAGCAGCTTGGGAGCCAACTATGGCTACACCTTC.

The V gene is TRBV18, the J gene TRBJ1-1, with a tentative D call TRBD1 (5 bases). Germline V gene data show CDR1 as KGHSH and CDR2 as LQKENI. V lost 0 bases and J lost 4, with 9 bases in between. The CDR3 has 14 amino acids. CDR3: CASSPPGVGTEAFF. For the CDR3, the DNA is TGTGCCAGCTCACCACCGGGGGTGGGCACTGAAGCTTTCTTT.

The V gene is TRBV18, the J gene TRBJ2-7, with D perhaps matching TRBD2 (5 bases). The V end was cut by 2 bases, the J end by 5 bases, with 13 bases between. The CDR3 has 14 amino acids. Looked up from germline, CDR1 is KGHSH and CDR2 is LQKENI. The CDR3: CASSPTVEGDEQYF. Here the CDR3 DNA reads TGTGCCAGCTCACCAACCGTCGAGGGCGACGAGCAGTACTTC.

In nucleotides, the CDR3 is TGTGCCACCAGCAAGGTTGAAAAACTGTTTTTT. This sequence encodes CATSKVEKLFF. The chain carries TRBV15 and TRBJ1-4; D gene ambiguous. Germline CDR1 and CDR2: LNHNV and YYDKDF (reference sequence). Between the trimmed V and J ends, which lost 4 bases and 7 bases, there was a span of 4 bases. The CDR3 extends over 11 amino acids. The full variable domain, with the rest looked up from reference TRBV15 and TRBJ1-4, is DAMVIQNPRYQVTQFGKPVTLSCSQTLNHNVMYWYQQKSSQAPKLLFHYYDKDFNNEADTPDNFQSRRPNTSFCFLDIRSPGLGDTAMYLCATSKVEKLFFGSGTQLSVL.

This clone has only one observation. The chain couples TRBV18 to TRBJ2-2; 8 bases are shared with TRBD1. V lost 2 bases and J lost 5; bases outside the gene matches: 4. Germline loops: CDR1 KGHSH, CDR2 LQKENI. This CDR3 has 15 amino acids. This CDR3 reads CASSPGTGATGELFF. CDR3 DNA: TGTGCCAGCTCACCAGGGACAGGAGCGACCGGGGAGCTGTTTTTT.

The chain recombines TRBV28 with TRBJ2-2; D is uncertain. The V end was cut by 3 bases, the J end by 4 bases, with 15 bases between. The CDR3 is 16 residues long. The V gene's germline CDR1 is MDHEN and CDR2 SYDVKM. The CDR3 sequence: CASSFSHAPSTGELFF. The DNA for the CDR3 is TGTGCCAGCAGTTTTTCTCACGCCCCGAGCACCGGGGAGCTGTTTTTT. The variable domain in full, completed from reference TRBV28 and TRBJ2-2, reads DVKVTQSSRYLVKRTGEKVFLECVQDMDHENMFWYRQDPGLGLRLIYFSYDVKMKEKGDIPEGYSVSREKKERFSLILESASTNQTSMYLCASSFSHAPSTGELFFGEGSRLTVL.

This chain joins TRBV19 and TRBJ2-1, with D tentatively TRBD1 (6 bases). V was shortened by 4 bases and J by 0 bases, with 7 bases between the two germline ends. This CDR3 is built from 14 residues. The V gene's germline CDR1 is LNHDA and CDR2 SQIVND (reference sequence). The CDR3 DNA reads TGTGCCAGTAGTAGCAGGGGCTCCTACAATGAGCAGTTCTTC. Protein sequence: CASSSRGSYNEQFF. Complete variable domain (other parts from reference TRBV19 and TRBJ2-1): DGGITQSPKYLFRKEGQNVTLSCEQNLNHDAMYWYRQDPGQGLRLIYYSQIVNDFQKGDIAEGYSVSREKKESFPLTVTSAQKNPTAFYLCASSSRGSYNEQFFGPGTRLTVL.

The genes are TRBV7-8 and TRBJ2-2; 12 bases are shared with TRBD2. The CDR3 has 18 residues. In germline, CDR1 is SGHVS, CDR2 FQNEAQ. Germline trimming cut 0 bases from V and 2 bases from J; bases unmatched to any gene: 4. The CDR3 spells CASSLAPSGGANTGELFF. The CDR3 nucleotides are TGTGCCAGCAGCTTAGCGCCTAGCGGGGGGGCCAACACCGGGGAGCTGTTTTTT.

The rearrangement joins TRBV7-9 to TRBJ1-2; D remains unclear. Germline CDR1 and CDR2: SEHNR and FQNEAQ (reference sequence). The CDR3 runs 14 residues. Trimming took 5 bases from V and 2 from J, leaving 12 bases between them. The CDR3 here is CASSREGRNYGYTF. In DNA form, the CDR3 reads TGTGCCAGCAGCAGGGAGGGCAGAAACTATGGCTACACCTTC.

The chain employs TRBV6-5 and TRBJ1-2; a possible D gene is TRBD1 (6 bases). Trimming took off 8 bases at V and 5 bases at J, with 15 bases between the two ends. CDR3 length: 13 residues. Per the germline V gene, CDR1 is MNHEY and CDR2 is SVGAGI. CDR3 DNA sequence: TGTGCCAGCGAGTCCCGGACAGATTATGGCTACACCTTC. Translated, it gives CASESRTDYGYTF.

The CDR3 region has the DNA TGTGCCTGGAGGAGGGGAGGGTGGGAGACCCAGTACTTC. Residues: CAWRRGGWETQYF. This chain joins TRBV30 and TRBJ2-5; 7 nucleotides agree with TRBD2. From germline, CDR1 is GTSNPN and CDR2 SVGIG (reference sequence). This CDR3 has 13 residues. V lost 3 bases to trimming and J lost 5 bases; unmatched junction nucleotides: 6.

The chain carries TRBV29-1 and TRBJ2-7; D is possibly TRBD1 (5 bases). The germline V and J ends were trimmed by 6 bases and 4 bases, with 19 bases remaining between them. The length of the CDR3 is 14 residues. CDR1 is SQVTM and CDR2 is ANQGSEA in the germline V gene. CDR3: CSVSTVPTGYEQYF. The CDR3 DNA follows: TGCAGCGTCTCGACAGTGCCGACTGGGTACGAGCAGTACTTC.

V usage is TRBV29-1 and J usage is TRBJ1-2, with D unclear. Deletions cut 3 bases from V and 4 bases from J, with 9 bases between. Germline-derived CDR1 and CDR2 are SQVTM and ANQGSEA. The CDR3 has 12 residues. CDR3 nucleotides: TGCAGCGTTGATTCGCAGATCTATGGCTACACCTTC. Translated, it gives CSVDSQIYGYTF.

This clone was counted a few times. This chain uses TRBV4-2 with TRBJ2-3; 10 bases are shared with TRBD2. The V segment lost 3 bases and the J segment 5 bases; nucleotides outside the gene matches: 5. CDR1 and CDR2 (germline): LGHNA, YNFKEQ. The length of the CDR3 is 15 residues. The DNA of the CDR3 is TGTGCCAGCAGCCAGAAAGCGGGAGGGGGAGATACGCAGTATTTT. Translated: CASSQKAGGGDTQYF.

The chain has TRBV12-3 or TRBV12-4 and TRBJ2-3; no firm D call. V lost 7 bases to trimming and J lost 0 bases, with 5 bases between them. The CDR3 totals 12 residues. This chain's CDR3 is CASKESTDTQYF. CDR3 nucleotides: TGTGCCAGCAAAGAGAGCACAGATACGCAGTATTTT.

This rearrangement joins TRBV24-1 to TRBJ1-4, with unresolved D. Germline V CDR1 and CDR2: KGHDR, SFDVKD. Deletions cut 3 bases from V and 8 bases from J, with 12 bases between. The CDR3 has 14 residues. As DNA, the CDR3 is TGTGCCACCAGTGATGGGTCACGTAGGGAAAAACTGTTTTTT. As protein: CATSDGSRREKLFF.

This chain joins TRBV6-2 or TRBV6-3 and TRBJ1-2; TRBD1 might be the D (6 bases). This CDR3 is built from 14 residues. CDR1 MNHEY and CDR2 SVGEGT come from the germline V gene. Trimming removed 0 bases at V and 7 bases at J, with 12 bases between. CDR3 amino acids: CASSYSTRGGGYTF. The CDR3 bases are TGTGCCAGCAGTTACTCGACCAGGGGTGGTGGCTACACCTTC.